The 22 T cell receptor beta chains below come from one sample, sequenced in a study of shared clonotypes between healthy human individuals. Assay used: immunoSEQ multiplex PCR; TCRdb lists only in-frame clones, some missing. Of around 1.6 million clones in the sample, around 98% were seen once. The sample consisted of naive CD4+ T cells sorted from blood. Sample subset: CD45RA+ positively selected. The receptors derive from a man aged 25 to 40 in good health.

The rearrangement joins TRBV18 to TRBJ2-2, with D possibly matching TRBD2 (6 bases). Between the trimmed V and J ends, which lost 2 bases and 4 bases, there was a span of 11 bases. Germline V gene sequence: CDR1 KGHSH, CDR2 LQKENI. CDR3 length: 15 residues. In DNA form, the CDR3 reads TGTGCCAGCTCACCAAGGGCCGGGAGCACCGGGGAGCTGTTTTTT. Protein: CASSPRAGSTGELFF.

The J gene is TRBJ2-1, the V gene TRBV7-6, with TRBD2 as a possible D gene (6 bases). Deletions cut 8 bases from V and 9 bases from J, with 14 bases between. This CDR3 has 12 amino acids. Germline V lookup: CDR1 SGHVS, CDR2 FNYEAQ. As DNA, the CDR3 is TGTGCCAGCGGTCGGGAGTGGGCTGAGCAGTTCTTC. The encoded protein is CASGREWAEQFF.

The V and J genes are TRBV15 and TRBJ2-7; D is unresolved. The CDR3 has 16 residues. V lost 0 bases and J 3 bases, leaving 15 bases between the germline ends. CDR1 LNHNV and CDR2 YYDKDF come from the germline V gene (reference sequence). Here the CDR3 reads CATSRDSVSPLYEQYF. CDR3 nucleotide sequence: TGTGCCACCAGCAGAGATTCGGTATCCCCCCTCTACGAGCAGTACTTC.

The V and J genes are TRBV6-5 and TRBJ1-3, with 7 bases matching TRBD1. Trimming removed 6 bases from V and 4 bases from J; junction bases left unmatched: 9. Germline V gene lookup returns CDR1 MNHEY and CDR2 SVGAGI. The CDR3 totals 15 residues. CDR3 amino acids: CASSKQGSGGNTIYF. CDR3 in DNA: TGTGCCAGCAGCAAACAGGGGAGCGGGGGAAACACCATATATTTT.

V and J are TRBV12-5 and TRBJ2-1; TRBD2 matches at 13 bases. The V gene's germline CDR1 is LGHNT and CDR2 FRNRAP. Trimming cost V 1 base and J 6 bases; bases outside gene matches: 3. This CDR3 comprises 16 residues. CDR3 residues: CASGLERTSGSNEQFF. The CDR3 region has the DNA TGTGCTAGTGGTTTGGAACGGACTAGCGGGAGCAATGAGCAGTTCTTC.

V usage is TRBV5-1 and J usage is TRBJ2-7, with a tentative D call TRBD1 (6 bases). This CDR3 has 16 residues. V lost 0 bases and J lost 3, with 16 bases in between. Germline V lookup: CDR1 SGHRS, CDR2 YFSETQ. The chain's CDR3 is CASSLAGQEGGYEQYF. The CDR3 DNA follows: TGCGCCAGCAGCTTGGCCGGTCAGGAAGGGGGCTACGAGCAGTACTTC.

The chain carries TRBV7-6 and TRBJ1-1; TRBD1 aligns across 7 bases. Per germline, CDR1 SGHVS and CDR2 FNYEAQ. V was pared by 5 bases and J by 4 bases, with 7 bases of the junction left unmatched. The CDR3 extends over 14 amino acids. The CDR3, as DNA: TGTGCCAGCAGCCCCCAGGGGGATAGCACTGAAGCTTTCTTT. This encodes CASSPQGDSTEAFF.

The chain's CDR3 is CASSSLAGSTGELFF. The CDR3 DNA sequence: TGTGCCAGCAGCTCCCTAGCGGGATCAACCGGGGAGCTGTTTTTT. The genes are TRBV7-3 and TRBJ2-2, with TRBD2 matching over 9 bases. The junction had 5 bases not matched to a gene; V was cut back by 4 bases and J by 5 bases. The CDR3 loop spans 15 amino acids. Per germline, CDR1 SGHTA and CDR2 FQGTGA.

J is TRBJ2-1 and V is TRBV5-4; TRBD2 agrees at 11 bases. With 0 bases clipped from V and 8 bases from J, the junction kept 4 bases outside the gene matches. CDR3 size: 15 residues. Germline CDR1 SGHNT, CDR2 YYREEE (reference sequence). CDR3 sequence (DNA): TGTGCCAGCAGCTTGGGTAGCGGGAGGGCCGATGAGCAGTTCTTC. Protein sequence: CASSLGSGRADEQFF.

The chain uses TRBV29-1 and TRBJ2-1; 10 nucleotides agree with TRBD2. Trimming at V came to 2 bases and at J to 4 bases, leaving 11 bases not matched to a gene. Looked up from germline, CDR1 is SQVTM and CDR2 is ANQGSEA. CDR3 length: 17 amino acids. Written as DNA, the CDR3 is TGCAGCGTTGAATGGTCCGGGGGACTAGCGTTTTACAATGAGCAGTTCTTC. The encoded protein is CSVEWSGGLAFYNEQFF.

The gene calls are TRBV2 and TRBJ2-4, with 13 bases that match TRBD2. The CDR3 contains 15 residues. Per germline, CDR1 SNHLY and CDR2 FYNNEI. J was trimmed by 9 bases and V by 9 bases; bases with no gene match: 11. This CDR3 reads CASHAGLAGVGIQYF. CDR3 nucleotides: TGTGCCAGTCACGCTGGACTAGCGGGGGTGGGCATTCAGTACTTC. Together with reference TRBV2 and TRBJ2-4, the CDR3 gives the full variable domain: EPEVTQTPSHQVTQMGQEVILRCVPISNHLYFYWYRQILGQKVEFLVSFYNNEISEKSEIFDDQFSVERPDGSNFTLKIRSTKLEDSAMYFCASHAGLAGVGIQYFGAGTRLSVL.

Written as DNA, the CDR3 is TGTGCCAGCTCACCTTTTCCGGGACTAGCGGGAGGCCAGGACGGGGAGCTGTTTTTT. Encoded protein: CASSPFPGLAGGQDGELFF. This chain joins TRBV18 and TRBJ2-2, with TRBD2 matching over 15 bases. Germline-derived CDR1 and CDR2 are KGHSH and LQKENI. This CDR3 is 19 amino acids long. With V trimmed by 3 bases and J by 7 bases, 12 bases remained unmatched.

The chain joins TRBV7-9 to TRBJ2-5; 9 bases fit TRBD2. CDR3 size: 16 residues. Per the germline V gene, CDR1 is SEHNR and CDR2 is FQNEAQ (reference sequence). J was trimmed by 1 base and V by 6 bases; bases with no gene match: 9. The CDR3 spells CASRQTLAGTQETQYF. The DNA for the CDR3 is TGTGCCAGCAGGCAAACACTAGCGGGTACCCAAGAGACCCAGTACTTC.

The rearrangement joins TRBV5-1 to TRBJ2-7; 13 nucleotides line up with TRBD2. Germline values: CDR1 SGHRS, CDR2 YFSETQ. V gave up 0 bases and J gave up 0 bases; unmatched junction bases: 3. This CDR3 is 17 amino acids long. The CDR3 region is CASSLGLAGGFSYEQYF. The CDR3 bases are TGCGCCAGCAGCTTGGGACTAGCGGGAGGCTTCTCCTACGAGCAGTACTTC.

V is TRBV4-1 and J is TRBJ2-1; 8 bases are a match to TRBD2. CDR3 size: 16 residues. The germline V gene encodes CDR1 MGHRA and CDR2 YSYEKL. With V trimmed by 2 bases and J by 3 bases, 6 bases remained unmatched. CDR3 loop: CASSQLGLALYNEQFF. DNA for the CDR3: TGCGCCAGCAGCCAACTAGGACTAGCCCTCTACAATGAGCAGTTCTTC.

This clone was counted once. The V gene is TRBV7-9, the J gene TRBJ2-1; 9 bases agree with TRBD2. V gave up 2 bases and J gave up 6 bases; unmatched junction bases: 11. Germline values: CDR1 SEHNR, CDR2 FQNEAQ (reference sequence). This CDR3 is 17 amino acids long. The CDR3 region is CASSLRGLAGRGNEQFF. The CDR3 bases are TGTGCCAGCAGCTTACGGGGGCTAGCGGGACGGGGCAATGAGCAGTTCTTC. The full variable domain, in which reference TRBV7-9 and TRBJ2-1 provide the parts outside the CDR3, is DTGVSQNPRHKITKRGQNVTFRCDPISEHNRLYWYRQTLGQGPEFLTYFQNEAQLEKSRLLSDRFSAERPKGSFSTLEIQRTEQGDSAMYLCASSLRGLAGRGNEQFFGPGTRLTVL.

DNA for the CDR3: TGTGCCAGCTCACCAGTTCTGCAGTTTAACTACACCTTC. It is translated as CASSPVLQFNYTF. The V and J genes are TRBV18 and TRBJ1-2; D unclear. With 2 bases removed from V and 10 bases from J, the gap between germline ends came to 14 bases. The CDR3 has 13 amino acids. Germline-derived CDR1 and CDR2 are KGHSH and LQKENI.

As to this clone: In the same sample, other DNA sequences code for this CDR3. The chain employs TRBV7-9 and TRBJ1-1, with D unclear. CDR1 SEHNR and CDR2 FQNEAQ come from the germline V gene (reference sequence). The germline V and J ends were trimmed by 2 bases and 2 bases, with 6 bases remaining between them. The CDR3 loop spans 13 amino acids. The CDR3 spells CASSLRENTEAFF. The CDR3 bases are TGTGCCAGCAGCTTACGGGAAAACACTGAAGCTTTCTTT.

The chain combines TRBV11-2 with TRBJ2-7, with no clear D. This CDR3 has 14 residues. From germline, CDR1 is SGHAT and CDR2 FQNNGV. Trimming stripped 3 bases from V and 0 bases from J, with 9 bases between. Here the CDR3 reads CASSFSYVSYEQYF. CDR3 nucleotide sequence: TGTGCCAGCAGCTTCTCATATGTCTCCTACGAGCAGTACTTC.

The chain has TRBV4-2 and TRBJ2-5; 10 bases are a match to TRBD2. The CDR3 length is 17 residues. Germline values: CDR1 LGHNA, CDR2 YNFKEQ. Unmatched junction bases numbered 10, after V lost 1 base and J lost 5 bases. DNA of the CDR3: TGTGCCAGCAGCCAAGTGAAGATAGCGGGAGGTGGGGAGACCCAGTACTTC. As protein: CASSQVKIAGGGETQYF.

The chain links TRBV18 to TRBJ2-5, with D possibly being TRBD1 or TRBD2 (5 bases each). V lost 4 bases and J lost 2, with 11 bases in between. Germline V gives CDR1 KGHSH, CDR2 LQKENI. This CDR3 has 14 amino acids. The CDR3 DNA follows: TGTGCCAGCTCACAAGACGGGGCTCAAGAGACCCAGTACTTC. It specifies CASSQDGAQETQYF. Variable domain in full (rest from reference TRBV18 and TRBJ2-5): NAGVMQNPRHLVRRRGQEARLRCSPMKGHSHVYWYRQLPEEGLKFMVYLQKENIIDESGMPKERFSAEFPKEGPSILRIQQVVRGDSAAYFCASSQDGAQETQYFGPGTRLLVL.

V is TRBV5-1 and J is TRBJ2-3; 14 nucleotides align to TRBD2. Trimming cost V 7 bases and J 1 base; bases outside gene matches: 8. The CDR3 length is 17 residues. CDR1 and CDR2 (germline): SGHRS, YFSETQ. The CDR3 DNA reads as TGCGCCAGCGCGGGACTAGCGGGAGTCGGGGGCACAGATACGCAGTATTTT. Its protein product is CASAGLAGVGGTDTQYF.